The 5 T cell receptor beta chains listed next were all sequenced from one sample in a study of cytomegalovirus exposure and HLA in healthy donors. It was with 60 Vbeta and 13 Jbeta primers that the PCR ran. Clones were sequenced by immunoSEQ multiplex PCR, and TCRdb holds only the in-frame ones, with some missing. The sample holds 150,000 or so clones. Specimen: PBMCs. These TCRs come from a woman aged 18 to 35 in good health and CMV-seronegative.

The rearrangement joins TRBV15 to TRBJ2-7; 8 bases agree with TRBD2. Per the germline V gene, CDR1 is LNHNV and CDR2 is YYDKDF (reference sequence). This CDR3 has 15 residues. Trimming at V came to 1 base and at J to 2 bases, leaving 4 bases not matched to a gene. Here the CDR3 DNA reads TGTGCCACCAGCAGAGTTGAAGCGGGGGCCTACGAGCAGTACGTC. It specifies CATSRVEAGAYEQYV.

The chain is built from TRBV9 and TRBJ2-2, with D hard to call. The CDR3 is 14 amino acids. Trimming pared 2 bases from V and 1 base from J, leaving 6 bases between. Germline-derived CDR1 and CDR2 are SGDLS and YYNGEE. DNA of the CDR3: TGTGCCAGCAGCGTTACACAGAACACCGGGGAGCTGTTTTTT. Its translation: CASSVTQNTGELFF.

The J gene is TRBJ2-1, the V gene TRBV5-6; 10 bases match TRBD2. The J segment lost 5 bases and the V segment lost 4 bases, leaving 9 bases of the junction unmatched. This CDR3 region has 16 residues. CDR1 is SGHDT and CDR2 is YYEEEE in the germline V gene. The CDR3 reads CASSAPGTSVNNEQFF. CDR3 DNA sequence: TGTGCCAGCAGCGCACCCGGGACTAGCGTAAACAATGAGCAGTTCTTC.

This chain joins TRBV7-3 and TRBJ2-1; the match to TRBD2 covers 12 bases. Germline CDR1 and CDR2: SGHTA and FQGTGA. V shed 5 bases and J 0 bases; nucleotides not matched to a gene: 14. The CDR3 sequence is 20 residues long. CDR3 sequence: CASSAGLAGMRVGSYNEQFF. The DNA of the CDR3 is TGTGCCAGCAGCGCCGGACTAGCGGGGATGAGGGTGGGCTCCTACAATGAGCAGTTCTTC.

The gene calls are TRBV4-1 and TRBJ1-1; D might be TRBD1 (5 bases). The germline V gene has CDR1 MGHRA and CDR2 YSYEKL. The CDR3 spans 15 residues. V was trimmed by 2 bases and J by 6 bases, leaving 16 bases between them. The DNA for the CDR3 is TGCGCCAGCAGCCAACCGACAGCGGGCTTAGCTGAAGCTTTCTTT. Translation: CASSQPTAGLAEAFF.